This T cell receptor (beta chain) is from a study of cytomegalovirus exposure and HLA in healthy donors. Primers included in the PCR were 60 Vbeta and 13 Jbeta primers. The table came from immunoSEQ multiplex PCR; TCRdb's copy has only in-frame clones and leaves some out. The sample records some 150,000 clones, over 70% being singletons. The clonotype originates from a young man in good health and CMV-seronegative. Sequencing was carried out using PBMCs.

CDR3 protein: CASILTGDRDTGELFF. The CDR3 region has the DNA TGTGCCAGCATCCTTACAGGGGACAGGGACACCGGGGAGCTGTTTTTT. The chain combines TRBV5-4 with TRBJ2-2, with 9 nucleotides matching TRBD1. J was trimmed by 3 bases and V by 6 bases; bases with no gene match: 9. CDR1 is SGHNT, CDR2 YYREEE, per germline (reference sequence). This CDR3 spans 16 amino acids.